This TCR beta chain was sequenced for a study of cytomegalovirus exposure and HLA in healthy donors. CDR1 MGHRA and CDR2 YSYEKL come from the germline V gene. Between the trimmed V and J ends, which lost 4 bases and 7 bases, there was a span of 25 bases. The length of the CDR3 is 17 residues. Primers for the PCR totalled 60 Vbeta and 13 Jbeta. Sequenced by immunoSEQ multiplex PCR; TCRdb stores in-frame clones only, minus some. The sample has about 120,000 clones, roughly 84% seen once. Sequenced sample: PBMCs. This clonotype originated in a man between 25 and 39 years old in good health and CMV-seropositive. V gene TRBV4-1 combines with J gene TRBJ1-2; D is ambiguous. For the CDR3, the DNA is TGCGCCAGCAGCCCCGGACCTCTAAGAGCTTCAGAGGGTGGCTACACCTTC. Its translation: CASSPGPLRASEGGYTF.